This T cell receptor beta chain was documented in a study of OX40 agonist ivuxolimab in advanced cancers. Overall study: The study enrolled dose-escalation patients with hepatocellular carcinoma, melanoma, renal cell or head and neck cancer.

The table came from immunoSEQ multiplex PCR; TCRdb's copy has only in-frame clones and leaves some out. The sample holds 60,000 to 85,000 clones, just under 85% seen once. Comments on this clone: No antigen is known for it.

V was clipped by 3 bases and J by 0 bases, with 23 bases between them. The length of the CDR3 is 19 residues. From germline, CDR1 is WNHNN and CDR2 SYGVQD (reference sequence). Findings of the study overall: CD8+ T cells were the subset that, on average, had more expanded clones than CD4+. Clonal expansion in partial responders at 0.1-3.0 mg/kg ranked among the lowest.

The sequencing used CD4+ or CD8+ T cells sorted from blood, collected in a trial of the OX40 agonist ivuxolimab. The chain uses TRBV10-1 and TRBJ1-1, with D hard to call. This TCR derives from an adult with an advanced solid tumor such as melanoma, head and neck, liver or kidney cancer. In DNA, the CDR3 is TGCGCCAGCAGTGATCGGGAACGCGGGTACCCTTTCATGAACACTGAAGCTTTCTTT. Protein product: CASSDRERGYPFMNTEAFF.